The subject of this entry is one TCR beta chain. Its antigen is currently unknown. Clones were read by immunoSEQ multiplex PCR, and TCRdb kept only the in-frame ones, dropping some. The table lists some 110,000 clones, about 83% of them singletons. This record comes from a study of cytomegalovirus exposure and HLA in healthy donors. Findings of the study overall: Most sequenced TCRs were rare (though some public TCRs occurred in many donors). In the approximately 120 validation repertoires, a later analysis found that first-cohort TCR clusters tended to co-occur. Cytomegalovirus association was listed for around 180 TCR beta chains.

The J segment lost 7 bases and the V segment lost 4 bases, leaving 12 bases of the junction unmatched. The CDR3 contains 16 residues. Sequencing input: PBMCs. The clonotype originates from a man aged 18 to 30 in good health and CMV-seronegative. V and J are TRBV23-1 and TRBJ2-1, with 8 bases fitting TRBD1. TRBV23-1 is labeled an ORF, and its function is uncertain. DNA for the CDR3: TGCGCCAGCAGTCCGACGGGACAGGTTATTTTAAATGAGCAGTTCTTC. The encoded protein is CASSPTGQVILNEQFF.